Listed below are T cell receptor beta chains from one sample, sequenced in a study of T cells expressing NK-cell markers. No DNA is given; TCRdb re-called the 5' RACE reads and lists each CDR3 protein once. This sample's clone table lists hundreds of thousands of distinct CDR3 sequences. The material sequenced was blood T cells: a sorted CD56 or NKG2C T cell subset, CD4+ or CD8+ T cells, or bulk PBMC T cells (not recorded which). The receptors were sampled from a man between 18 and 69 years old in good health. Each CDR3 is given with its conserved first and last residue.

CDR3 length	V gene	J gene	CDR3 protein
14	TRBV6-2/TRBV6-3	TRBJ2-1	CASSGLAVYNEQFF
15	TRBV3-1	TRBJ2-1	CASSPPRSGGVEQFF
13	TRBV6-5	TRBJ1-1	CASSYAGFTEAFF
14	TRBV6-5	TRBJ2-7	CASSYQGRPYEQYF
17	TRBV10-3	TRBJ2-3	CAISRGSAASSTDTQYF
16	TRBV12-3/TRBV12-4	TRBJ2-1	CASSHAGTSGYNEQFF
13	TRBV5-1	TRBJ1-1	CASSLGVAGEAFF
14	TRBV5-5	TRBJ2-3	CASSLGFYADTQYF
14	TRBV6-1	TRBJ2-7	CATRGRGSLYEQYF
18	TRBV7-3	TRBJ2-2	CASSDTSLAGGNTGELFF
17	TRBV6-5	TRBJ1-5	CASSPRGVPYSNQPQHF
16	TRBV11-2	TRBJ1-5	CASSLDLGRGYQPQHF
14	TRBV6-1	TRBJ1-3	CASSRTETGNTIYF
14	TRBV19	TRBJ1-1	CASLRTALITEAFF
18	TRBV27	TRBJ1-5	CASSLSVPGYATNQPQHF
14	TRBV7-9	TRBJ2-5	CASRSDRPGETQYF
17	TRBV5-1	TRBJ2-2	CASSLGRGGSNTGELFF
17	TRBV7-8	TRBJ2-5	CASNRVGSGGPQETQYF
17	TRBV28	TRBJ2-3	CASSFVGGRARTDTQYF
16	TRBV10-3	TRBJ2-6	CAISLEGSAGANVLTF
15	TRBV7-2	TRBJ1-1	CASSLGRGKGTEAFF
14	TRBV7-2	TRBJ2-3	CASSPLQGRGGQYF
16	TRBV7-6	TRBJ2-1	CASSSAGASSYNEQFF
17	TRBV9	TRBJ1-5	CASSVERFWDGNQPQHF
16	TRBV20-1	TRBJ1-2	CSVPRPPRGRHYGYTF
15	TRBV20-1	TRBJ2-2	CSASAPGGTRGELFF
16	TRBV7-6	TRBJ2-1	CASSVLAGNRINEQFF
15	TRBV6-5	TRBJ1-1	CASSYSIVLNTEAFF
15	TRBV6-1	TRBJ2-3	CASTEQGRGADTQYF
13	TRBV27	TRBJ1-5	CASSEYGDQPQHF
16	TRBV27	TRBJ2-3	CASHPLLALRGDTQYF
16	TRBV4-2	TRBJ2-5	CASSQDRTTSGGTQYF
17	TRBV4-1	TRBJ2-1	CASSQDLRGRSYNEQFF
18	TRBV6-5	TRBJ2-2	CASSYSTSGGARAGELFF
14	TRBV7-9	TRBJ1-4	CASAIGSLDEKLFF
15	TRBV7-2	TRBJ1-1	CASSYYRGRVTEAFF
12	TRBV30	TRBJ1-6	CGGGRGGSPLHF
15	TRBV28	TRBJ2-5	CASSLSGGFQETQYF
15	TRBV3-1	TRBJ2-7	CASSRRTVDSYEQYF
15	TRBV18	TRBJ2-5	CASSTRTGYQETQYF
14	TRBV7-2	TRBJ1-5	CASSLAIESQPQHF
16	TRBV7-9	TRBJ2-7	CASSLVYRGMDYEQYF
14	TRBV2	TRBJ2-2	CASRGAIGTGELFF
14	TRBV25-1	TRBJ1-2	CASSVGGTNYGYTF
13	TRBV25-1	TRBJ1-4	CASSEWGDEKLFF
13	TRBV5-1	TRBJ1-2	CASSYAGGGGYTF
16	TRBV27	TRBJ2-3	CASSLLGQGAADTQYF
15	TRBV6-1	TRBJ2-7	CASTRRGTVSYEQYF
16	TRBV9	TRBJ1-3	CASSVAGSFSGNTIYF